The present entry profiles one T cell receptor beta chain with its context. Its antigen is unidentified. This specimen comes from a study of neoadjuvant nivolumab and ipilimumab in lung cancer. Findings and caveats of the study: Compared with tumor-adjacent uninvolved lung, resected tumors showed greater richness and clonality. Pathologic regression was not significantly tied to TCR clonality. Only a small number of samples underwent TCR sequencing. Resected-tumor TCR richness correlated positively with pretherapy blood richness.

Using immunoSEQ multiplex PCR, the repertoire was profiled, and TCRdb retains in-frame clones only, with some absent. Here the sample spans thousands of clones, roughly three quarters being singletons. The sequence came from an adult with non-small cell lung cancer. Sequenced here: tumor tissue, sampled after neoadjuvant nivolumab, alone or with ipilimumab, at or shortly before surgery.

The CDR3 DNA follows: TGTGCCAGCAGCGCGGGGAACACTGAAGCTTTCTTT. Translating it yields CASSAGNTEAFF. The chain employs TRBV11-2 and TRBJ1-1; D is unclear. V dropped 5 bases and J dropped 1 base, with 5 bases sitting between them. The CDR3 totals 12 residues. Germline V gene sequence: CDR1 SGHAT, CDR2 FQNNGV.